A selection of T cell receptor beta chains follows, all from one sample in a study of blood T cell repertoires in COVID-19. The table came from immunoSEQ multiplex PCR; TCRdb's copy has only in-frame clones and leaves some out. The profile shows 300,000 or so clones, approximately 86% of them singletons. The sequenced sample consisted of PBMCs or T cells enriched from blood (not recorded which). The source of these receptors is a woman aged 40 to 50 with acute COVID-19. Both conserved end residues are part of each CDR3. Each record gives: D gene, clone size, CDR3 length, V gene, J gene, CDR3 protein, CDR3 DNA. A D gene is named only where the DNA matches it firmly. Size values are once, few and many counts, or a class for expanded clones, and some rows have none.

D gene: TRBD1; clone size: once; CDR3 length: 17; V gene: TRBV7-8; J gene: TRBJ2-6; CDR3 protein: CASSSDRPHSGANVLTF; CDR3 DNA: TGTGCCAGCAGCTCGGACAGGCCCCACTCTGGGGCCAACGTCCTGACTTTC
D gene: TRBD2; clone size: .; CDR3 length: 13; V gene: TRBV6-5; J gene: TRBJ2-3; CDR3 protein: CASSFSGRATQYF; CDR3 DNA: TGTGCCAGCAGTTTTAGCGGGAGGGCCACGCAGTATTTT
D gene: TRBD1; clone size: .; CDR3 length: 15; V gene: TRBV10-3; J gene: TRBJ2-7; CDR3 protein: CAIKSEGQGVIEQYF; CDR3 DNA: TGTGCCATCAAATCTGAGGGACAGGGGGTTATCGAGCAGTACTTC
D gene: .; clone size: .; CDR3 length: 13; V gene: TRBV5-1; J gene: TRBJ1-1; CDR3 protein: CASSFDSGTEAFF; CDR3 DNA: TGCGCCAGCAGCTTTGACAGTGGGACTGAAGCTTTCTTT
D gene: TRBD1; clone size: .; CDR3 length: 15; V gene: TRBV6-1; J gene: TRBJ1-5; CDR3 protein: CASSEDPGGVQPQHF; CDR3 DNA: TGTGCCAGCAGTGAGGATCCAGGGGGCGTTCAGCCCCAGCATTTT
D gene: TRBD2; clone size: few; CDR3 length: 16; V gene: TRBV7-3; J gene: TRBJ2-1; CDR3 protein: CASSLTGGTSSNEQFF; CDR3 DNA: TGTGCCAGCAGCTTAACGGGGGGGACTAGCAGCAATGAGCAGTTCTTC
D gene: TRBD1; clone size: .; CDR3 length: 18; V gene: TRBV28; J gene: TRBJ1-2; CDR3 protein: CASSLGGTGGSSDYGYTF; CDR3 DNA: TGTGCCAGCAGTTTGGGCGGGACAGGGGGCAGTTCTGACTATGGCTACACCTTC
D gene: TRBD1; clone size: .; CDR3 length: 15; V gene: TRBV5-1; J gene: TRBJ1-1; CDR3 protein: CASRRDRGMNTEAFF; CDR3 DNA: TGCGCCAGCAGGCGGGACAGGGGTATGAACACTGAAGCTTTCTTT
D gene: TRBD1; clone size: few; CDR3 length: 15; V gene: TRBV24-1; J gene: TRBJ2-2; CDR3 protein: CATSERTGIVGELFF; CDR3 DNA: TGTGCCACCAGTGAACGGACAGGGATTGTCGGGGAGCTGTTTTTT
D gene: .; clone size: .; CDR3 length: 17; V gene: TRBV28; J gene: TRBJ2-3; CDR3 protein: CASSSAGVAVRPDTQYF; CDR3 DNA: TGTGCCAGCAGTTCGGCCGGTGTAGCAGTTCGTCCAGATACGCAGTATTTT
D gene: .; clone size: .; CDR3 length: 15; V gene: TRBV24-1; J gene: TRBJ2-3; CDR3 protein: CATSAQGSFADTQYF; CDR3 DNA: TGTGCCACCAGTGCACAGGGCTCGTTTGCAGATACGCAGTATTTT
D gene: TRBD1; clone size: .; CDR3 length: 16; V gene: TRBV19; J gene: TRBJ1-3; CDR3 protein: CASSIPGTGPRNTIYF; CDR3 DNA: TGTGCCAGTAGTATACCCGGGACAGGGCCCCGGAACACCATATATTTT
D gene: TRBD2; clone size: .; CDR3 length: 14; V gene: TRBV29-1; J gene: TRBJ2-1; CDR3 protein: CSVEGTSWGNEQFF; CDR3 DNA: TGCAGCGTGGAAGGGACTAGTTGGGGCAATGAGCAGTTCTTC